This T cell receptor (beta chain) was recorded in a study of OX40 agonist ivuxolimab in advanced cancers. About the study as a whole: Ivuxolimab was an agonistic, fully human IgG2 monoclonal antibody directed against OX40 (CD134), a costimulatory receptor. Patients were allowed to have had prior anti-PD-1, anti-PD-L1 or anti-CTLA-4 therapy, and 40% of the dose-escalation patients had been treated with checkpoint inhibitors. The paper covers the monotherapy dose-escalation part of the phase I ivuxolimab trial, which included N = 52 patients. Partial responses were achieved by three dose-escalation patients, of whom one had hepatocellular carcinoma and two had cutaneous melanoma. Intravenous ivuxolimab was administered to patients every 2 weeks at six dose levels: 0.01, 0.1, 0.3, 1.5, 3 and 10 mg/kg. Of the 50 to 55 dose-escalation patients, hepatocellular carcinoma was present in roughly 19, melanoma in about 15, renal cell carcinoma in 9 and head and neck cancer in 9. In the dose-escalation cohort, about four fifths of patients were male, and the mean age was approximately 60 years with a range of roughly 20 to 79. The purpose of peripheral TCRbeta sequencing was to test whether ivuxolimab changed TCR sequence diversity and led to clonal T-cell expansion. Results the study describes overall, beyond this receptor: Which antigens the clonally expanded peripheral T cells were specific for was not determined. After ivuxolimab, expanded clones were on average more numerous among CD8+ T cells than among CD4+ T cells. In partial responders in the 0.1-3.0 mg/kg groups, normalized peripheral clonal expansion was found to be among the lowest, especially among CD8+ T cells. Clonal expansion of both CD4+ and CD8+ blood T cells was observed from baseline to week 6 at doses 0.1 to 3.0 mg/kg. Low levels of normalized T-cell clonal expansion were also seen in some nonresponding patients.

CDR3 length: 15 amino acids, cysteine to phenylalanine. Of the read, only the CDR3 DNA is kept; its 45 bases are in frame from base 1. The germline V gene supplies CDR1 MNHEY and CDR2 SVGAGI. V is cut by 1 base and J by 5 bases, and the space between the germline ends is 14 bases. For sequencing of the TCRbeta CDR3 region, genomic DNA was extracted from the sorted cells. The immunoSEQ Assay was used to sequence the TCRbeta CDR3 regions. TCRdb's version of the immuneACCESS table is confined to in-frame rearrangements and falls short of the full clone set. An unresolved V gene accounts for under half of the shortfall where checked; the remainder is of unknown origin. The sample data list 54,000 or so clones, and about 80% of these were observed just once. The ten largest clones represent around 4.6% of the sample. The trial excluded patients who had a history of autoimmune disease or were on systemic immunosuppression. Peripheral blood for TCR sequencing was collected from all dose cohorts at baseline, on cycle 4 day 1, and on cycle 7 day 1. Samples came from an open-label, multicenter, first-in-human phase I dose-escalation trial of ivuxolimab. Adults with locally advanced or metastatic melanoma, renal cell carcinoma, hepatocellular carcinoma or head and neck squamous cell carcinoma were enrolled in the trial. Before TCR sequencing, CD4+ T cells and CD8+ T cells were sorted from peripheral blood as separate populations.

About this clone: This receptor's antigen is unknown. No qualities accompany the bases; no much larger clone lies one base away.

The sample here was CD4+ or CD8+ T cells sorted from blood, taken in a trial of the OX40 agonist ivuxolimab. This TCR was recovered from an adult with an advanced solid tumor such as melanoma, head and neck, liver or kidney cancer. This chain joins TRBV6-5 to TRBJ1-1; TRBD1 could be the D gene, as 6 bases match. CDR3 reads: CASSYWGGGGTEAFF. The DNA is TGTGCCAGCAGTTACTGGGGGGGAGGGGGAACTGAAGCTTTCTTT.